The 11 T cell receptor beta chains presented below share a single source sample, sequenced in a study of cytomegalovirus exposure and HLA in healthy donors. PCR used 60 Vbeta primers and 13 Jbeta primers. Using immunoSEQ multiplex PCR, the repertoire was profiled, and TCRdb retains in-frame clones only, with some absent. The top ten hold 10% to 12% of the sample, which has tens of thousands of clones, around 74% seen once. Input material: PBMCs. These receptors all come from a human donor in good health.

The chain couples TRBV28 to TRBJ1-1, with a tentative D call TRBD1 (6 bases). The germline gives CDR1 MDHEN, CDR2 SYDVKM. The germline V and J ends were trimmed by 6 bases and 1 base, with 12 bases remaining between them. The CDR3 consists of 14 residues. The CDR3 nucleotides are TGTGCCAGCAGCTCCGGGACATCGAACACTGAAGCTTTCTTT. Its translation: CASSSGTSNTEAFF.

This clone was observed once. The genes are TRBV7-9 and TRBJ2-3; 15 bases align to TRBD2. Germline V gives CDR1 SEHNR, CDR2 FQNEAQ (reference sequence). This CDR3 spans 16 amino acids. The V and J ends lost 5 bases and 3 bases, in that order; junction bases with no gene match: 3. This CDR3 is CASSTGTSGRTDTQYF. CDR3 nucleotides: TGTGCCAGCAGCACCGGGACTAGCGGGAGGACAGATACGCAGTATTTT.

V and J are TRBV19 and TRBJ1-2, with a possible D match to TRBD1 (6 bases). Per germline, CDR1 LNHDA and CDR2 SQIVND (reference sequence). Trimming cost V 3 bases and J 7 bases, with 12 bases left between them. The CDR3 spans 13 residues. The CDR3 DNA is TGTGCCAGTAGTATCCCCCCGGACAGTGGCTACACCTTC. Its protein product is CASSIPPDSGYTF.

This clone has just a few counts. The chain has TRBV9 and TRBJ2-7; D gene ambiguous. V lost 0 bases, J lost 3 bases, and 10 bases lay in between. The CDR3 is 14 residues long. Germline V gene lookup returns CDR1 SGDLS and CDR2 YYNGEE. The CDR3 sequence is CASSVGEALYEQYF. DNA for the CDR3: TGTGCCAGCAGCGTAGGTGAAGCGCTCTACGAGCAGTACTTC.

The chain couples TRBV9 to TRBJ2-3; D might be TRBD2 (5 bases). From germline, CDR1 is SGDLS and CDR2 YYNGEE. The V end was cut by 0 bases, the J end by 0 bases, with 11 bases between. The CDR3 contains 16 residues. The CDR3 here is CASSVGGRVSTDTQYF. For the CDR3, the DNA is TGTGCCAGCAGCGTAGGAGGGCGGGTCAGCACAGATACGCAGTATTTT. The full variable domain, its missing parts supplied by reference TRBV9 and TRBJ2-3, is DSGVTQTPKHLITATGQRVTLRCSPRSGDLSVYWYQQSLDQGLQFLIQYYNGEERAKGNILERFSAQQFPDLHSELNLSSLELGDSALYFCASSVGGRVSTDTQYFGPGTRLTVL.

This clone appeared a single time. This sequence joins TRBV18 and TRBJ1-1, with 7 bases aligning to TRBD1. This CDR3 has 15 amino acids. J was trimmed by 0 bases and V by 6 bases; bases with no gene match: 7. CDR1 and CDR2 (germline): KGHSH, LQKENI. Written as DNA, the CDR3 is TGTGCCAGCTCCCCCCCAGGGGGTCTGAACACTGAAGCTTTCTTT. Amino acid sequence: CASSPPGGLNTEAFF.

The chain employs TRBV27 and TRBJ1-5; 7 bases are a match to TRBD1. V lost 3 bases and J lost 6; bases outside the gene matches: 2. CDR3 length: 13 residues. From germline, CDR1 is MNHEY and CDR2 SMNVEV (reference sequence). CDR3 protein: CASSFSGGQPQHF. Here the CDR3 DNA reads TGTGCCAGCAGTTTCTCAGGGGGTCAGCCCCAGCATTTT.

In this sample, this clone turned up once. The chain has TRBV30 and TRBJ2-2; 7 nucleotides agree with TRBD1. The CDR3 loop spans 15 amino acids. The germline gives CDR1 GTSNPN, CDR2 SVGIG (reference sequence). After removal of 4 bases from V and 3 bases from J, the junction contained 8 bases not matched to a gene. The CDR3 DNA reads as TGTGCCTGGATAAAGGGGGCCGTGGACACCGGGGAGCTGTTTTTT. It translates to CAWIKGAVDTGELFF. Using reference TRBV30 and TRBJ2-2 for the parts outside the CDR3, the full variable domain is SQTIHQWPATLVQPVGSPLSLECTVEGTSNPNLYWYRQAAGRGLQLLFYSVGIGQISSEVPQNLSASRPQDRQFILSSKKLLLSDSGFYLCAWIKGAVDTGELFFGEGSRLTVL.

The chain uses TRBV25-1 and TRBJ1-4; TRBD1 agrees at 7 bases. CDR3 length: 14 residues. Germline V gene sequence: CDR1 MGHDK, CDR2 SYGVNS. The junction had 12 bases not matched to a gene; V was cut back by 9 bases and J by 8 bases. This CDR3 reads CASHDRVEGEKLFF. The CDR3 coding sequence is TGTGCCAGTCACGACAGGGTAGAGGGAGAAAAACTGTTTTTT.

The chain links TRBV5-6 to TRBJ2-3; no firm D call. The V gene's germline CDR1 is SGHDT and CDR2 YYEEEE. V lost 0 bases to trimming and J lost 5 bases, with 16 bases between them. The CDR3 spans 16 residues. The CDR3 DNA reads TGTGCCAGCAGCTTGGCCGGAGCGATTTTCCTAGATACGCAGTATTTT. This gives the protein CASSLAGAIFLDTQYF. The full variable domain, with the rest looked up from reference TRBV5-6 and TRBJ2-3, is DAGVTQSPTHLIKTRGQQVTLRCSPKSGHDTVSWYQQALGQGPQFIFQYYEEEERQRGNFPDRFSGHQFPNYSSELNVNALLLGDSALYLCASSLAGAIFLDTQYFGPGTRLTVL.

V usage is TRBV7-6 and J usage is TRBJ2-5, with 11 bases lining up with TRBD1. The CDR3 contains 15 residues. The germline V gene has CDR1 SGHVS and CDR2 FNYEAQ. V dropped 4 bases and J dropped 4; count of bases not matched to a gene: 5. CDR3 coding DNA: TGTGCCAGCAGCTCCAGGACAGGGGGCGCAGAGACCCAGTACTTC. Translation: CASSSRTGGAETQYF.